The clone carrying this T cell receptor beta chain was detected many times. The germline V gene encodes CDR1 SGHTA and CDR2 FQGNSA. The CDR3 contains 12 residues. Deletions cut 7 bases from V and 8 bases from J, with 14 bases between. This entry comes from a study of CD8 T cells in ankylosing spondylitis. One entry per CDR3 protein results from TCRdb running MiXCR on the 5' RACE reads. The sample lists about 140,000 distinct CDR3 sequences; 9.5% to 12% were seen once. The chain uses TRBV7-2 and TRBJ1-2; D is perhaps TRBD1 (6 bases). This TCR was sampled from a female donor with ankylosing spondylitis or in good health (not recorded which). Sequencing used blood, either unsorted or a sorted T cell fraction (not recorded which). In DNA, the CDR3 is TGTGCCAGCAACACGGGGGGCGACGGCTACACCTTC. Its translation is CASNTGGDGYTF.